These 2 T cell receptor beta chains originate from one sample sequenced in a study of T-cell reconstitution after alpha-beta-depleted transplantation in children. TCRbeta library preparation incorporated unique molecular identifiers. TCRdb re-derived calls from the PCR reads in MiXCR, one entry per CDR3 protein. The sample lists approximately 83,000 distinct CDR3 sequences, roughly 8% occurring once. The specimen comprised PBMCs from the stem cell graft donor, sampled from the stem cell graft. The source of these receptors is a human donor who donated a stem cell graft to a child with congenital amegakaryocytic thrombocytopenia.

The chain combines TRBV12-3 or TRBV12-4 with TRBJ1-1; D possibly corresponds to TRBD1 (6 bases). The V gene lost 3 bases and the J gene lost 6 bases, with 17 bases spanning the gap. This CDR3 has 15 amino acids. This CDR3 reads CASSFTGGQVPEAFF. The CDR3 nucleotides read TGTGCCAGCAGTTTTACGGGGGGGCAGGTCCCTGAAGCTTTCTTT.

This clonotype was seen repeatedly, ten times or more. The rearrangement joins TRBV5-1 to TRBJ2-5, with unresolved D. The V end lost 2 bases, the J end lost 3 bases, and 14 bases lay between the germline ends. This CDR3 is built from 15 residues. Germline values: CDR1 SGHRS, CDR2 YFSETQ. The CDR3 spells CASSFSGASEETQYF. CDR3 bases: TGCGCCAGCAGCTTCAGTGGAGCGTCCGAAGAGACCCAGTACTTC. Based on the CDR3 plus reference TRBV5-1 and TRBJ2-5, the full variable domain is KAGVTQTPRYLIKTRGQQVTLSCSPISGHRSVSWYQQTPGQGLQFLFEYFSETQRNKGNFPGRFSGRQFSNSRSEMNVSTLELGDSALYLCASSFSGASEETQYFGPGTRLLVL.